The 13 T cell receptor beta chains presented below share a single source sample, sequenced in a study of cytomegalovirus exposure and HLA in healthy donors (dated by TCRdb to 2017 to 2019). Libraries were made using the immunoSEQ multiplex PCR assay. For the multiplex PCR, a mixture combining 60 forward primers for TCR Vbeta segments and 13 reverse primers for TCR Jbeta segments was used. Drawn from immuneACCESS, this table holds only the in-frame rearrangements with V and J called that TCRdb kept. Clones are partly lost; checked studies trace under half to an unresolved V gene and leave the rest unexplained. The sample includes 180,000 or so clones, with around four fifths observed a single time. The ten largest clones capture about 1.5% of the sample. Sequenced: PBMCs. The receptors were sampled from a man in his late teens or twenties in good health and CMV-seronegative.

The chain has TRBV7-8 and TRBJ2-3; perhaps TRBD2 as D (7 bases). With 5 bases removed from V and 5 bases from J, the gap between germline ends came to 11 bases. The germline CDR1 and CDR2 sequences are SGHVS and FQNEAQ. The CDR3 is 13 amino acids. CDR3: CASSRGEGDTQYF. CDR3 coding DNA: TGTGCCAGCAGCAGGGGGGAGGGAGATACGCAGTATTTT.

The count of this clone is one. The chain couples TRBV9 to TRBJ2-6; 7 bases fit TRBD1. V gave up 3 bases and J gave up 0 bases; unmatched junction bases: 3. The CDR3 is 16 residues long. Germline values: CDR1 SGDLS, CDR2 YYNGEE. The CDR3 DNA follows: TGTGCCAGCAGCGCCAACAGGGGCTCTGGGGCCAACGTCCTGACTTTC. Its protein is CASSANRGSGANVLTF.

The chain uses TRBV12-5 and TRBJ2-4, with 8 bases fitting TRBD1. The length of the CDR3 is 12 residues. Germline V CDR1 and CDR2: LGHNT, FRNRAP. J gave up 5 bases and V 9 bases, and 3 bases lay outside the gene matches. CDR3 amino acids: CASRGLENIQYF. The DNA of the CDR3 is TGTGCTAGCAGGGGGCTAGAAAACATTCAGTACTTC.

This rearrangement joins TRBV12-5 to TRBJ1-3; unclear D gene. Germline values: CDR1 LGHNT, CDR2 FRNRAP. Between the trimmed V and J ends, which lost 0 bases and 0 bases, there was a span of 18 bases. The CDR3 is 19 residues long. The CDR3 protein is CASGLVPPLGGNSGNTIYF. In DNA, the CDR3 is TGTGCTAGTGGTTTGGTACCCCCTTTGGGAGGTAACTCTGGAAACACCATATATTTT.

The chain joins TRBV6-5 to TRBJ1-1, with a tentative D call TRBD1 (5 bases). CDR3 size: 15 residues. Per germline, CDR1 MNHEY and CDR2 SVGAGI. The ends were cut back, 0 bases at V and 4 bases at J, with 12 bases in the middle. CDR3 in DNA: TGTGCCAGCAGTTACTCTATAAGGGGAGGCACTGAAGCTTTCTTT. The encoded protein is CASSYSIRGGTEAFF.

The rearrangement links TRBV7-8 to TRBJ2-3; a weak D match, TRBD2 (5 bases). Germline values: CDR1 SGHVS, CDR2 FQNEAQ. There are 15 residues in the CDR3. Trimming cost V 2 bases and J 6 bases, with 15 bases left between them. The CDR3 DNA follows: TGTGCCAGCAGCTTATCCGAGCTAGCATCCGATACGCAGTATTTT. Its translation is CASSLSELASDTQYF.

The count of this clone is one. The chain employs TRBV6-1 and TRBJ2-7, with 10 bases identical to TRBD2. The CDR3 extends over 15 amino acids. Germline trimming cut 4 bases from V and 7 bases from J; bases unmatched to any gene: 10. Germline CDR1 MNHNS, CDR2 SASEGT. CDR3 nucleotide sequence: TGTGCCAGCAGTGCCGAAGCGGGAGGGCCACGGGAGCAGTACTTC. The encoded protein is CASSAEAGGPREQYF.

A few counts support this clone. At one end, the junction sequence differs from germline, possibly due to a read error. The chain has TRBV6-5 and TRBJ1-4; D is possibly TRBD1 (6 bases). This CDR3 region has 15 residues. In germline, CDR1 is MNHEY, CDR2 SVGAGI. The CDR3 DNA reads TGTGCCAGCAGTTCACAGACAGGACCCATTAAAAATCTGTTTTTT. Protein product: CASSSQTGPIKNLFF.

This sequence joins TRBV19 and TRBJ1-1; D is uncertain. The V end was cut by 4 bases, the J end by 1 base, with 7 bases between. CDR1 LNHDA and CDR2 SQIVND come from the germline V gene (reference sequence). CDR3 length: 13 residues. CDR3 bases: TGTGCCAGTAGTAAAGACGGGAACACTGAAGCTTTCTTT. It encodes CASSKDGNTEAFF.

V gene TRBV19 combines with J gene TRBJ1-1; 7 bases map to TRBD1. The germline V gene has CDR1 LNHDA and CDR2 SQIVND (reference sequence). The CDR3 runs 15 residues. V shed 1 base and J 7 bases; nucleotides not matched to a gene: 9. DNA for the CDR3: TGTGCCAGTAGTATAGGTTCACAGGGGCGAGATGAAGCTTTCTTT. The encoded protein is CASSIGSQGRDEAFF.

A note on this clone: This sample also contains other DNA sequences that code for the same CDR3. The chain links TRBV6-5 to TRBJ2-6; D not certain. V lost 3 bases to trimming and J lost 0 bases, with 6 bases between them. Germline CDR1 and CDR2: MNHEY and SVGAGI. This CDR3 has 15 amino acids. CDR3 sequence: CASSYRGSGANVLTF. Written as DNA, the CDR3 is TGTGCCAGCAGTTATCGAGGCTCTGGGGCCAACGTCCTGACTTTC.

The chain links TRBV9 to TRBJ2-2; TRBD2 aligns across 12 bases. J was trimmed by 1 base and V by 1 base; bases with no gene match: 8. Germline CDR1 reads SGDLS; CDR2 reads YYNGEE. The CDR3 loop spans 19 amino acids. The CDR3 DNA is TGTGCCAGCAGCGTACATGGTTTACTAGCGGGAGGGAACACCGGGGAGCTGTTTTTT. Residues: CASSVHGLLAGGNTGELFF. Drawing the rest from reference TRBV9 and TRBJ2-2, the complete variable domain is DSGVTQTPKHLITATGQRVTLRCSPRSGDLSVYWYQQSLDQGLQFLIQYYNGEERAKGNILERFSAQQFPDLHSELNLSSLELGDSALYFCASSVHGLLAGGNTGELFFGEGSRLTVL.

The chain links TRBV4-1 to TRBJ2-3; 7 nucleotides line up with TRBD2. With 1 base clipped from V and 5 bases from J, the junction kept 3 bases outside the gene matches. CDR1 and CDR2 (germline): MGHRA, YSYEKL. This CDR3 is built from 14 residues. CDR3 sequence: CASSQVLAGDTQYF. The DNA for the CDR3 is TGCGCCAGCAGCCAAGTGTTAGCGGGAGATACGCAGTATTTT.